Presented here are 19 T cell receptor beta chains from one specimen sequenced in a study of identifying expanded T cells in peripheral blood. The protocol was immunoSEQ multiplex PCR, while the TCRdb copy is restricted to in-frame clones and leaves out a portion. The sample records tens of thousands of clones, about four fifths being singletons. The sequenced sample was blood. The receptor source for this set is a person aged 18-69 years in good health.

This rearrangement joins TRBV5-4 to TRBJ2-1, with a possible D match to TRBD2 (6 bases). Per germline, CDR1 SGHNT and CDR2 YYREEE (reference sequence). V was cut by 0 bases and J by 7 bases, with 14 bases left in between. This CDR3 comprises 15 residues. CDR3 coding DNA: TGTGCCAGCAGCTTGGGGAGGGAGTCACTAAATGAGCAGTTCTTC. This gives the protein CASSLGRESLNEQFF.

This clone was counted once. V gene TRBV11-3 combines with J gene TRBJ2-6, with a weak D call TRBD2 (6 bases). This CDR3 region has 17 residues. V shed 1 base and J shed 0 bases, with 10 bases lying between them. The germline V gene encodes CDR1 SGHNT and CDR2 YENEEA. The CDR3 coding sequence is TGTGCCAGCAGCTTAGTGGGACTCTCCTCTGGGGCCAACGTCCTGACTTTC. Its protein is CASSLVGLSSGANVLTF.

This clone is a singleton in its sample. CDR3 residues: CASSDRTGVGEKLFF. The CDR3 bases are TGTGCCAGCAGTGATCGCACAGGGGTTGGGGAAAAACTGTTTTTT. This chain joins TRBV2 and TRBJ1-4, with 7 nucleotides matching TRBD1. V lost 3 bases to trimming and J lost 8 bases; unmatched junction nucleotides: 9. Per germline, CDR1 SNHLY and CDR2 FYNNEI. The CDR3 runs to 15 residues.

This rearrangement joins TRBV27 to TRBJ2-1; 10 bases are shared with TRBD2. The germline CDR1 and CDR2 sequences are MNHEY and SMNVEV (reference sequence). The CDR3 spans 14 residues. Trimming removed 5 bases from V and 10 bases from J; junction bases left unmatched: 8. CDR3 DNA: TGTGCCAGCAGTCGGACTAGCGGCTTAGGGGAGCAGTTCTTC. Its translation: CASSRTSGLGEQFF.

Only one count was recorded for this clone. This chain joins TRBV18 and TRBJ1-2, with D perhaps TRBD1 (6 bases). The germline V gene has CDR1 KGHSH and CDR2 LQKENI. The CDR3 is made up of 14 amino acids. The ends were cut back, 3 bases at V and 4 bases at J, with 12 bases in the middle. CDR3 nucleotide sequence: TGTGCCAGCTCACCCCTCCAGGGGCCCTATGGCTACACCTTC. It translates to CASSPLQGPYGYTF.

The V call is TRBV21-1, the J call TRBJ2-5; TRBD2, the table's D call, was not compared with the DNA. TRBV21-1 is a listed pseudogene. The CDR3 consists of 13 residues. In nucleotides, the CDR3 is TGTGCCGGGGAGCGGGAGGACCAAGAGACCCAGTACTTC. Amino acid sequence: CAGEREDQETQYF.

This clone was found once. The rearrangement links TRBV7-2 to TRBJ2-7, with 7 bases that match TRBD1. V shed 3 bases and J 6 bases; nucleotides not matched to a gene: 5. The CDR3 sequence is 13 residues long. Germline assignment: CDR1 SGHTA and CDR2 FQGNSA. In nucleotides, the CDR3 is TGTGCCAGCAGCTTCAGCAGGGGGTTCGAGCAGTACTTC. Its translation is CASSFSRGFEQYF.

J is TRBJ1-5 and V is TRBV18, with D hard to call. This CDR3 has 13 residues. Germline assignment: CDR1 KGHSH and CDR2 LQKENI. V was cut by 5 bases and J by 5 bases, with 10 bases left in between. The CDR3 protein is CASSAQYDQPQHF. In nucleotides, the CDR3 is TGTGCCAGCTCAGCCCAGTATGATCAGCCCCAGCATTTT.

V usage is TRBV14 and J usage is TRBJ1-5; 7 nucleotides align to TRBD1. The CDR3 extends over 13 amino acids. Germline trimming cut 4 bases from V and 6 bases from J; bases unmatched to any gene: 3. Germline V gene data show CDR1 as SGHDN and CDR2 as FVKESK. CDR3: CASSPQGGQPQHF. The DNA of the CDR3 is TGTGCCAGCAGCCCCCAGGGGGGTCAGCCCCAGCATTTT.

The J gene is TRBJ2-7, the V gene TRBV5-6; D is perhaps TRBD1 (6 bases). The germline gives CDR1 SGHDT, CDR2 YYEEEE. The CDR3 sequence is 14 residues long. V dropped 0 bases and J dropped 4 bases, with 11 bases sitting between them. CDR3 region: CASSLAGVEYEQYF. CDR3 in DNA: TGTGCCAGCAGCTTGGCAGGGGTCGAATACGAGCAGTACTTC.

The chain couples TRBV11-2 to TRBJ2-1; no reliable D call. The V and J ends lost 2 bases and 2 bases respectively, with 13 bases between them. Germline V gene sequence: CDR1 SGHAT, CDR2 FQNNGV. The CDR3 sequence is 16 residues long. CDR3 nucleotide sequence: TGTGCCAGCAGCTTAATAGGAGTTTCCGCCTACAATGAGCAGTTCTTC. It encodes CASSLIGVSAYNEQFF.

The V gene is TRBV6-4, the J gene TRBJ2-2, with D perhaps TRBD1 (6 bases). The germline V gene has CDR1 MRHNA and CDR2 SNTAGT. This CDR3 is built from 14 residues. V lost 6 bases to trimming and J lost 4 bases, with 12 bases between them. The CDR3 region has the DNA TGTGCCAGCAGGGAGACAGGATTCACCGGGGAGCTGTTTTTT. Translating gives CASRETGFTGELFF.

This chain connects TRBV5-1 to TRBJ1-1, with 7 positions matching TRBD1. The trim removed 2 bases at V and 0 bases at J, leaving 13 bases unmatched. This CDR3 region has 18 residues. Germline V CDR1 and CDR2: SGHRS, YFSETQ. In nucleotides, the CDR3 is TGCGCCAGCAGCTTTTCCGCGCAGGGGGATAGTTTGAACACTGAAGCTTTCTTT. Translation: CASSFSAQGDSLNTEAFF.

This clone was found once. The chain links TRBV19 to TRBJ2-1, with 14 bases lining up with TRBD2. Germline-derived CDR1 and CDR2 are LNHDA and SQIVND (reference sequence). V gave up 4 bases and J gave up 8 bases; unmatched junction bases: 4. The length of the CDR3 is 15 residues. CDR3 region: CASSRLAGGPDEQFF. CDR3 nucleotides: TGTGCCAGTAGTAGACTAGCGGGAGGGCCCGATGAGCAGTTCTTC.

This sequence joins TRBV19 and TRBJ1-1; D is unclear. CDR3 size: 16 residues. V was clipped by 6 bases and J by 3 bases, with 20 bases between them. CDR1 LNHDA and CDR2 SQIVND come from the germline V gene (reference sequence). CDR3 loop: CASSPIPAVLDTEAFF. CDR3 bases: TGTGCCAGTAGCCCTATCCCCGCAGTCTTGGACACTGAAGCTTTCTTT.

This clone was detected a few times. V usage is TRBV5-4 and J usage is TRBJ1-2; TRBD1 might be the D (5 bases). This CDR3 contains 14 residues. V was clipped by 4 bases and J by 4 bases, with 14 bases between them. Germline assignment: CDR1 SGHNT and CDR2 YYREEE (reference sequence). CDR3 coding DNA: TGTGCCAGCAGCCCCGTAGGAGGGGCCTATGGCTACACCTTC. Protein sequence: CASSPVGGAYGYTF.

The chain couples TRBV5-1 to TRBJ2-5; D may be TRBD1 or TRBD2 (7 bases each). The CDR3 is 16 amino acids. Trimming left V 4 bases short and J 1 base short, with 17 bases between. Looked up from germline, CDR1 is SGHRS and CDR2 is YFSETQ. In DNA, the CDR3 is TGCGCCAGCAGCGCTAATGGGGGGGACAGCCAAGAGACCCAGTACTTC. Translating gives CASSANGGDSQETQYF.

CDR3 DNA: TGTGCCAGCAGCTTAGAGGTCTCGGGGCCGAACACCGGGGAGCTGTTTTTT. It yields the protein CASSLEVSGPNTGELFF. The genes are TRBV11-2 and TRBJ2-2, with D perhaps TRBD1 or TRBD2 (5 bases each). Trimming stripped 0 bases from V and 0 bases from J, with 11 bases between. Looked up from germline, CDR1 is SGHAT and CDR2 is FQNNGV. CDR3 length: 17 residues.

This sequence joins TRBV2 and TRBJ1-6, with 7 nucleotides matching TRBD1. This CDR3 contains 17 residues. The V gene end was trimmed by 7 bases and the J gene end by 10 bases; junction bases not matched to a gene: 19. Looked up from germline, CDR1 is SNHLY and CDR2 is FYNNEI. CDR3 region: CASIETRTGFNLSPLHF. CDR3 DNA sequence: TGTGCCAGCATAGAGACGAGGACAGGCTTCAATTTGTCACCCCTCCACTTT. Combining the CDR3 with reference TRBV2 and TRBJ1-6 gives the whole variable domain EPEVTQTPSHQVTQMGQEVILRCVPISNHLYFYWYRQILGQKVEFLVSFYNNEISEKSEIFDDQFSVERPDGSNFTLKIRSTKLEDSAMYFCASIETRTGFNLSPLHFGNGTRLTVT.